The source of this T cell receptor (beta chain) is a study of Ad26.COV2.S vaccination and SARS-CoV-2 variants. Study as a whole: Ad26.COV2.S given intramuscularly, once or twice 56 days apart.

Comment on this clone: Its target is not known.

J lost 8 bases, V lost 5 bases, and 9 bases had no gene match. The CDR3 spans 14 residues. Germline V gene sequence: CDR1 SGHVS, CDR2 FQNEAQ. The study, taken as a whole, reports: Vaccine recipients had higher spike-specific TCR breadth than placebo recipients. Marked by substantial breadth, spike-specific CD8+ and CD4+ T cell responses were reportedly seen after vaccination.

Treatment: some 20 received Ad26.COV2.S at low or high dose, single or two shots; 5 received placebo; per-sample allocation not given. All samples were drawn on day 63, counting from the first vaccine or placebo injection. An 18-55-year-old adult in Boston served as donor. The repertoire was sequenced with immunoSEQ multiplex PCR; TCRdb's copy has only in-frame clones and lacks some. The sample holds approximately 460,000 clones; nearly 90% are singletons and the top ten take around 1.6%. This receptor was obtained from a person between 18 and 65 years old who received the Ad26.COV2.S COVID-19 vaccine or a placebo. V gene TRBV7-8 combines with J gene TRBJ1-2; 9 bases match TRBD1. Sequenced here: peripheral blood, sampled in a trial of Ad26.COV2.S vaccine versus placebo. The chain's CDR3 is CASSPGGQGSGYTF. CDR3 sequence (DNA): TGTGCCAGCAGCCCCGGAGGACAGGGGAGCGGCTACACCTTC. The whole variable domain, remainder taken from reference TRBV7-8 and TRBJ1-2, is GAGVSQSPRYKVAKRGQDVALRCDPISGHVSLFWYQQALGQGPEFLTYFQNEAQLDKSGLPSDRFFAERPEGSVSTLKIQRTQQEDSAVYLCASSPGGQGSGYTFGSGTRLTVV.